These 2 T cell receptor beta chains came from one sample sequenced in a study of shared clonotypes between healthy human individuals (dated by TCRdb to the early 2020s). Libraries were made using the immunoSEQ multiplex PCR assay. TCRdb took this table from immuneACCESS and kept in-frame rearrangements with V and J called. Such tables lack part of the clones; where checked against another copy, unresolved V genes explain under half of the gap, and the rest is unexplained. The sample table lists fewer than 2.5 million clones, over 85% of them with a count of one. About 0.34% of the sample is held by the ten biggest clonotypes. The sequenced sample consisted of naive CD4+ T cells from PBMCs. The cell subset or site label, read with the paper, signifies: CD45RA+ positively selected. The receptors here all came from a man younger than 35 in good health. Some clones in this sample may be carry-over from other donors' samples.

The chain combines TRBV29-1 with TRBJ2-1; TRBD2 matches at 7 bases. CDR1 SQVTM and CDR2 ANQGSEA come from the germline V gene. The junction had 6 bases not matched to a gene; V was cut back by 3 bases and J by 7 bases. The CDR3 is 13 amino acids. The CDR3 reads CSVDGGVGNEQFF. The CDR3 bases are TGCAGCGTTGATGGGGGGGTTGGGAATGAGCAGTTCTTC.

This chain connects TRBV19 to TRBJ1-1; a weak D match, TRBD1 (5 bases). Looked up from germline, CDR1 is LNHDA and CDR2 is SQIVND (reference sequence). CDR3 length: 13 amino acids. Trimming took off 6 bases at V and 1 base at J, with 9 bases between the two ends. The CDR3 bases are TGTGCCAGTAGGGACGGGACGAACACTGAAGCTTTCTTT. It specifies CASRDGTNTEAFF.